Listed below are T cell receptor beta chains from one sample, sequenced in a study of T-cell memory formation after mild COVID-19. TCRdb re-called the 5' RACE reads through MiXCR, storing one row per CDR3 protein. This table has some 54,000 distinct CDR3 sequences, more than 8% appearing once. Input material: PBMCs or a T cell subset sorted from them (not recorded which). Receptor source: a man in his late teens or twenties who had mild COVID-19 (a few samples of this study predate the infection). Cell type and time point are not known. The CDR3 runs from the conserved cysteine through the conserved F or W. A D gene is named only where the DNA matches it firmly. Size is stated for part of the rows, as once, few or many counts, or as a class when the clone is expanded.

J gene: TRBJ2-2
D gene: TRBD2
clone size: many
V gene: TRBV18
CDR3 DNA: TGTGCCAGCTCACCACGGGGACTACCGAACACCGGGGAGCTGTTTTTT
CDR3 protein: CASSPRGLPNTGELFF

J gene: TRBJ2-5
D gene: NA
clone size: many
V gene: TRBV7-9
CDR3 DNA: TGTGCCAGCAGCCCCAATAGTGGAGAGACCCAGTACTTC
CDR3 protein: CASSPNSGETQYF

J gene: TRBJ2-3
D gene: NA
clone size: many
V gene: TRBV6-6
CDR3 DNA: TGTGCCAGCAGTTACAGCCATACGCAGTATTTT
CDR3 protein: CASSYSHTQYF

J gene: TRBJ2-1
D gene: TRBD2
clone size: many
V gene: TRBV29-1
CDR3 DNA: TGCAGCGCTAATCCCTCGGCGGGGGCCTACAATGAGCAGTTCTTC
CDR3 protein: CSANPSAGAYNEQFF

J gene: TRBJ1-1
D gene: NA
clone size: few
V gene: TRBV5-1
CDR3 DNA: TGCGCCAGCCGCCGGGGGGCAGTCAACACTGAAGCTTTCTTT
CDR3 protein: CASRRGAVNTEAFF

J gene: TRBJ2-5
D gene: NA
clone size: many
V gene: TRBV27
CDR3 DNA: TGTGCCAGCAGCTTCCGTTTCAGGGCCGAGGAGACCCAGTACTTC
CDR3 protein: CASSFRFRAEETQYF

J gene: TRBJ2-2
D gene: NA
clone size: few
V gene: TRBV5-1
CDR3 DNA: TGCGCCAGCAGAGAAGTGGCCACCGGGGAGCTGTTTTTT
CDR3 protein: CASREVATGELFF

J gene: TRBJ2-3
D gene: TRBD1
clone size: NA
V gene: TRBV6-2/TRBV6-3
CDR3 DNA: TGTGCCAGCAGTTCAGGGGGATCTAGCACAGATACGCAGTATTTT
CDR3 protein: CASSSGGSSTDTQYF

J gene: TRBJ1-6
D gene: NA
clone size: few
V gene: TRBV4-2
CDR3 DNA: TGTGCCAGCGCGTCTCAGGGGAACTCACCCCTCCACTTT
CDR3 protein: CASASQGNSPLHF

J gene: TRBJ1-1
D gene: TRBD1
clone size: few
V gene: TRBV12-3/TRBV12-4
CDR3 DNA: TGTGCCAGCAGACAAGACAGGGGGAGCACTGAAGCTTTCTTT
CDR3 protein: CASRQDRGSTEAFF

J gene: TRBJ2-7
D gene: NA
clone size: NA
V gene: TRBV11-2
CDR3 DNA: TGTGCCAGCAGCTTAGATCCTGGGCCCCATTACGAGCAGTACTTC
CDR3 protein: CASSLDPGPHYEQYF

J gene: TRBJ2-5
D gene: TRBD2
clone size: NA
V gene: TRBV18
CDR3 DNA: TGTGCCAGCTCCCCGAGGCGGGGGGCCGAAGAGACCCAGTACTTC
CDR3 protein: CASSPRRGAEETQYF

J gene: TRBJ1-1
D gene: NA
clone size: few
V gene: TRBV7-9
CDR3 DNA: TGTGCCAGCAGCTCCCGGGTAGTCACTGAAGCTTTCTTT
CDR3 protein: CASSSRVVTEAFF

J gene: TRBJ2-2
D gene: TRBD2
clone size: NA
V gene: TRBV20-1
CDR3 DNA: TGCAGTGCTAGAGAGCGGGGGGCGAACACCGGGGAGCTGTTTTTT
CDR3 protein: CSARERGANTGELFF

J gene: TRBJ1-2
D gene: NA
clone size: few
V gene: TRBV9
CDR3 DNA: TGTGCCAGCAGCGTAGATCAGGGAAGGAACTATGGCTACACCTTC
CDR3 protein: CASSVDQGRNYGYTF

J gene: TRBJ2-3
D gene: TRBD1
clone size: medium-sized
V gene: TRBV20-1
CDR3 DNA: TGCAGTGCTAGCGAACCCGACAGGGGCGCAGATACGCAGTATTTT
CDR3 protein: CSASEPDRGADTQYF

J gene: TRBJ2-3
D gene: TRBD2
clone size: NA
V gene: TRBV12-3/TRBV12-4
CDR3 DNA: TGTGCCAGCATCGACGGACTAGCGAACACAGATACGCAGTATTTT
CDR3 protein: CASIDGLANTDTQYF

J gene: TRBJ2-6
D gene: NA
clone size: many
V gene: TRBV7-2
CDR3 DNA: TGTGCCAGCAGCTTAGTGGCCTCTGGGGCCAACGTCCTGACTTTC
CDR3 protein: CASSLVASGANVLTF

J gene: TRBJ1-5
D gene: NA
clone size: medium-sized
V gene: TRBV7-2
CDR3 DNA: TGTGCCAGCAGCTCCCCCAAGGCAGGTCAGCCCCAGCATTTT
CDR3 protein: CASSSPKAGQPQHF

J gene: TRBJ2-3
D gene: NA
clone size: many
V gene: TRBV5-1
CDR3 DNA: TGCGCCAGCAGCGAAAGGCAGCAGGGGAAAGCAGATACGCAGTATTTT
CDR3 protein: CASSERQQGKADTQYF

J gene: TRBJ2-7
D gene: NA
clone size: few
V gene: TRBV6-5
CDR3 DNA: TGTGCCAGCAGTTACAAGGACAGCACCTACGAGCAGTACTTC
CDR3 protein: CASSYKDSTYEQYF

J gene: TRBJ2-7
D gene: TRBD2
clone size: NA
V gene: TRBV5-6
CDR3 DNA: TGTGCCAGCAGGGGGCTAGCGGGAGCCTACGAGCAGTACTTC
CDR3 protein: CASRGLAGAYEQYF

J gene: TRBJ2-7
D gene: NA
clone size: few
V gene: TRBV20-1
CDR3 DNA: TGCAGTGCTAGACAATCGGGCTACGAGCAGTACTTC
CDR3 protein: CSARQSGYEQYF

J gene: TRBJ2-5
D gene: TRBD1
clone size: few
V gene: TRBV5-1
CDR3 DNA: TGCGCCAGCAGCTTGGAAATTACAGGGGGAACCCAGTACTTC
CDR3 protein: CASSLEITGGTQYF

J gene: TRBJ2-3
D gene: NA
clone size: many
V gene: TRBV5-6
CDR3 DNA: TGTGCCAGCAGCTTGCGGATTAGCACAGATACGCAGTATTTT
CDR3 protein: CASSLRISTDTQYF

J gene: TRBJ1-5
D gene: TRBD1
clone size: few
V gene: TRBV6-2/TRBV6-3
CDR3 DNA: TGTGCCAGCAATATACAGGGGACCAGCAATCAGCCCCAGCATTTT
CDR3 protein: CASNIQGTSNQPQHF

J gene: TRBJ2-7
D gene: TRBD1
clone size: NA
V gene: TRBV7-9
CDR3 DNA: TGTGCCAGCAGCTGGACTCCGGGACAGGGCCCGGGCGAGCAGTACTTC
CDR3 protein: CASSWTPGQGPGEQYF

J gene: TRBJ2-3
D gene: TRBD2
clone size: NA
V gene: TRBV10-3
CDR3 DNA: TGTGCCATTCGCGGGGGGGGCACAGATACGCAGTATTTT
CDR3 protein: CAIRGGGTDTQYF

J gene: TRBJ2-7
D gene: TRBD1
clone size: NA
V gene: TRBV27
CDR3 DNA: TGTGCCAGCAGTCCCTACCCGACAGGGGGCCACTACGAGCAGTACTTC
CDR3 protein: CASSPYPTGGHYEQYF

J gene: TRBJ1-1
D gene: NA
clone size: NA
V gene: TRBV9
CDR3 DNA: TGTGCCAGCAGCGCGACCTCTGGGAGCTTTGAAGCTTTCTTT
CDR3 protein: CASSATSGSFEAFF

J gene: TRBJ1-1
D gene: NA
clone size: NA
V gene: TRBV7-9
CDR3 DNA: TGTGCCAGCAGCTTAGGGTCTTTGCTGAACACTGAAGCTTTCTTT
CDR3 protein: CASSLGSLLNTEAFF

J gene: TRBJ2-3
D gene: NA
clone size: NA
V gene: TRBV5-1
CDR3 DNA: TGCGCCAGCAGCTTTCTACTAGACACAGATACGCAGTATTTT
CDR3 protein: CASSFLLDTDTQYF

J gene: TRBJ2-5
D gene: NA
clone size: NA
V gene: TRBV7-8
CDR3 DNA: TGTGCCAGCAGCTTAGCGGAGACTCAAGAGACCCAGTACTTC
CDR3 protein: CASSLAETQETQYF

J gene: TRBJ2-5
D gene: TRBD1
clone size: many
V gene: TRBV15
CDR3 DNA: TGTGCCACCGCTGACAGGGATCGGGGAGAGACCCAGTACTTC
CDR3 protein: CATADRDRGETQYF

J gene: TRBJ2-3
D gene: TRBD2
clone size: medium-sized
V gene: TRBV6-5
CDR3 DNA: TGTGCCAGCAGGACTAGCGGGGGCACAGATACGCAGTATTTT
CDR3 protein: CASRTSGGTDTQYF

J gene: TRBJ1-4
D gene: TRBD1
clone size: many
V gene: TRBV5-1
CDR3 DNA: TGCGCCAGCAGCGAGGACAGGGCAAATGAAAAACTGTTTTTT
CDR3 protein: CASSEDRANEKLFF

J gene: TRBJ1-2
D gene: NA
clone size: few
V gene: TRBV4-1
CDR3 DNA: TGCGCCAGCAGCCAAGAATGGGGCCAAGTCCACTATGGCTACACCTTC
CDR3 protein: CASSQEWGQVHYGYTF

J gene: TRBJ1-1
D gene: NA
clone size: few
V gene: TRBV29-1
CDR3 DNA: TGCAGCGTTGTTCAGGGTTTTAGGAACACTGAAGCTTTCTTT
CDR3 protein: CSVVQGFRNTEAFF

J gene: TRBJ1-4
D gene: TRBD1
clone size: NA
V gene: TRBV20-1
CDR3 DNA: TGCAGTGCTAGAGATCCAGGGACAGGGCATGAAAAACTGTTTTTT
CDR3 protein: CSARDPGTGHEKLFF

J gene: TRBJ1-1
D gene: NA
clone size: few
V gene: TRBV12-3/TRBV12-4
CDR3 DNA: TGTGCCAGCAGTTTAGCGCAGACTGAAGCTTTCTTT
CDR3 protein: CASSLAQTEAFF

J gene: TRBJ1-6
D gene: NA
clone size: few
V gene: TRBV12-3/TRBV12-4
CDR3 DNA: TGTGCCAGCAGTCTTGAAGCCCGGGCACCCCTCCACTTT
CDR3 protein: CASSLEARAPLHF

J gene: TRBJ1-1
D gene: NA
clone size: few
V gene: TRBV18
CDR3 DNA: TGTGCCAGCTCACCACGCGCAAGTCGTTCGGGGCAGGGAAATATGAACACTGAAGCTTTCTTT
CDR3 protein: CASSPRASRSGQGNMNTEAFF

J gene: TRBJ1-2
D gene: NA
clone size: few
V gene: TRBV7-9
CDR3 DNA: TGTGCCAGCAGCTCACGACAGGCGTTAGGGGGCTACACCTTC
CDR3 protein: CASSSRQALGGYTF

J gene: TRBJ1-2
D gene: TRBD1
clone size: NA
V gene: TRBV5-1
CDR3 DNA: TGCGCCAGCAGCTCGTCCGGGACAGGGGGTGGCTACACCTTC
CDR3 protein: CASSSSGTGGGYTF

J gene: TRBJ2-7
D gene: NA
clone size: NA
V gene: TRBV6-2/TRBV6-3
CDR3 DNA: TGTGCCAGCAGTAGACCCGTCACGGGGAACTACGAGCAGTACTTC
CDR3 protein: CASSRPVTGNYEQYF

J gene: TRBJ2-3
D gene: NA
clone size: few
V gene: TRBV10-2
CDR3 DNA: TGCGCCAGCACGAAGGGCTCCACCGTAACAGATACGCAGTATTTT
CDR3 protein: CASTKGSTVTDTQYF

J gene: TRBJ2-1
D gene: NA
clone size: medium-sized
V gene: TRBV29-1
CDR3 DNA: TGCAGCGTTGATACAGTACAGCAGTTCTTC
CDR3 protein: CSVDTVQQFF

J gene: TRBJ2-1
D gene: TRBD2
clone size: many
V gene: TRBV29-1
CDR3 DNA: TGCAGCGCCGGAACTAGCGGGGGTGAGCAGTTCTTC
CDR3 protein: CSAGTSGGEQFF

J gene: TRBJ2-5
D gene: NA
clone size: NA
V gene: TRBV29-1
CDR3 DNA: TGCAGCCTCCGAGGGGGGCGTTACCAAGAGACCCAGTACTTC
CDR3 protein: CSLRGGRYQETQYF

J gene: TRBJ2-1
D gene: TRBD2
clone size: NA
V gene: TRBV18
CDR3 DNA: TGTGCCAGCTCCCAAAACCATCTAGCGGTGACGGGTGAGCAGTTCTTC
CDR3 protein: CASSQNHLAVTGEQFF